This T cell receptor beta chain was captured in a study of blood T cell repertoires in COVID-19. Method: immunoSEQ multiplex PCR; TCRdb's copy keeps in-frame clones and lacks some. The table shows some 170,000 clones, with 82% occurring only once. The CDR3 is 16 residues long. V was trimmed by 0 bases and J by 2 bases, leaving 12 bases between them. Germline V gene lookup returns CDR1 SGDLS and CDR2 YYNGEE. The chain links TRBV9 to TRBJ1-3; D is uncertain. The TCR comes from a woman in her 70s with acute or convalescent COVID-19. Sequenced input: peripheral blood. The CDR3 loop is CASSVGGGNTGNTIYF. CDR3 bases: TGTGCCAGCAGCGTAGGGGGAGGGAACACTGGAAACACCATATATTTT.